These 32 T cell receptor beta chains came from one sample sequenced in a study of T cell clones after liver transplantation. Data came from immunoSEQ multiplex PCR; TCRdb stores just in-frame clones and leaves some out. Of about 74,000 clones listed, about 80% are singletons. The sequenced sample was CD4+ T cells from blood, obtained before liver transplant. These receptors were collected from a human donor who received a liver transplant.

The chain couples TRBV5-1 to TRBJ2-3; D assignment may be TRBD1 or TRBD2 (6 bases each). Trimming shortened V by 3 bases and J by 0 bases, and 11 bases separated the two germline ends. The CDR3 contains 15 residues. Germline loops: CDR1 SGHRS, CDR2 YFSETQ. CDR3 residues: CASSYGGGSTDTQYF. In DNA form, the CDR3 reads TGCGCCAGCAGCTACGGAGGGGGTAGCACAGATACGCAGTATTTT.

This clone was counted at least ten times. The chain links TRBV6-5 to TRBJ1-5; no clear D gene. The V gene lost 7 bases and the J gene lost 1 base, with 14 bases spanning the gap. The CDR3 has 15 amino acids. Germline V lookup: CDR1 MNHEY, CDR2 SVGAGI. DNA for the CDR3: TGTGCCAGCACCCAATCAATCATAAGCAATCAGCCCCAGCATTTT. Protein product: CASTQSIISNQPQHF.

The chain employs TRBV6-4 and TRBJ1-1, with unresolved D. V lost 2 bases, J lost 0 bases, and 7 bases lay in between. There are 14 residues in the CDR3. Germline V lookup: CDR1 MRHNA, CDR2 SNTAGT. The chain's CDR3 is CASSDPFMNTEAFF. In nucleotides, the CDR3 is TGTGCCAGCAGTGACCCCTTCATGAACACTGAAGCTTTCTTT.

In this sample, this clone turned up a few times. This chain joins TRBV5-1 and TRBJ1-1, with D hard to call. Trimming took 5 bases from V and 4 from J, leaving 9 bases between them. The CDR3 consists of 12 residues. The germline CDR1 and CDR2 sequences are SGHRS and YFSETQ. This CDR3 is CASRFDTTEAFF. In DNA form, the CDR3 reads TGCGCCAGCAGGTTTGACACCACTGAAGCTTTCTTT.

The J gene is TRBJ1-1, the V gene TRBV5-6; 7 bases map to TRBD1. Trimming removed 1 base from V and 1 base from J; junction bases left unmatched: 7. From germline, CDR1 is SGHDT and CDR2 YYEEEE. This CDR3 is 16 amino acids long. In DNA, the CDR3 is TGTGCCAGCAGCTTGCTAAACAGGGGAGAGAACACTGAAGCTTTCTTT. Translation gives CASSLLNRGENTEAFF.

The chain uses TRBV6-5 and TRBJ1-1; no clear D. The ends were cut back, 5 bases at V and 3 bases at J, with 10 bases in the middle. The CDR3 has 13 residues. Germline lookup yields CDR1 MNHEY and CDR2 SVGAGI. The CDR3 spells CASSPAPYTEAFF. Written as DNA, the CDR3 is TGTGCCAGCAGTCCAGCCCCGTACACTGAAGCTTTCTTT.

This chain links TRBV2 with TRBJ2-2; D is perhaps TRBD1 or TRBD2 (5 bases each). The V gene lost 8 bases and the J gene lost 0 bases, with 10 bases spanning the gap. This CDR3 has 14 amino acids. Germline lookup yields CDR1 SNHLY and CDR2 FYNNEI. The CDR3 nucleotides read TGTGCCAGCGCCGGGGCCCCGAACACCGGGGAGCTGTTTTTT. Its translation: CASAGAPNTGELFF.

This chain uses TRBV7-2 with TRBJ1-1; 7 nucleotides align to TRBD1. The length of the CDR3 is 14 residues. Germline V gene sequence: CDR1 SGHTA, CDR2 FQGNSA. After removal of 5 bases from V and 4 bases from J, the junction contained 7 bases not matched to a gene. The CDR3 loop reads CASSASGTVTEAFF. The CDR3 nucleotides are TGTGCCAGCAGCGCCTCCGGGACAGTCACTGAAGCTTTCTTT. The full variable domain, with the rest looked up from reference TRBV7-2 and TRBJ1-1, is GAGVSQSPSNKVTEKGKDVELRCDPISGHTALYWYRQSLGQGLEFLIYFQGNSAPDKSGLPSDRFSAERTGGSVSTLTIQRTQQEDSAVYLCASSASGTVTEAFFGQGTRLTVV.

This chain links TRBV5-1 with TRBJ2-7; 9 nucleotides match TRBD2. CDR1 and CDR2 (germline): SGHRS, YFSETQ. The CDR3 covers 16 residues. V lost 0 bases, J lost 5 bases, and 9 bases stayed unmatched. The CDR3 here is CASSLGGKAGGNEQYF. CDR3 DNA sequence: TGCGCCAGCAGCTTGGGTGGTAAAGCGGGAGGCAACGAGCAGTACTTC.

The rearrangement links TRBV28 to TRBJ2-1; 10 bases fit TRBD1. In germline, CDR1 is MDHEN, CDR2 SYDVKM. The V and J ends lost 7 bases and 9 bases, in that order; junction bases with no gene match: 12. This CDR3 spans 15 amino acids. In nucleotides, the CDR3 is TGTGCCAGCATCAAGCTAGACAGGGGGCGCAGTGAGCAGTTCTTC. It translates to CASIKLDRGRSEQFF.

The sample holds a few counts of this clone. This sequence joins TRBV5-1 and TRBJ2-3; 7 nucleotides agree with TRBD1. V lost 2 bases and J lost 0; bases outside the gene matches: 0. The CDR3 has 14 amino acids. From germline, CDR1 is SGHRS and CDR2 YFSETQ. CDR3 residues: CASSLQGSTDTQYF. Here the CDR3 DNA reads TGCGCCAGCAGCTTACAGGGGAGCACAGATACGCAGTATTTT.

The rearrangement joins TRBV14 to TRBJ2-6; D call uncertain. V was cut by 2 bases and J by 1 base, with 12 bases left in between. This CDR3 is built from 17 residues. Germline V gives CDR1 SGHDN, CDR2 FVKESK. CDR3 sequence: CASSQRAGLSGANVLTF. In DNA, the CDR3 is TGTGCCAGCAGCCAACGTGCCGGGTTATCTGGGGCCAACGTCCTGACTTTC.

This rearrangement joins TRBV29-1 to TRBJ2-1, with 14 bases lining up with TRBD2. The CDR3 is 13 amino acids. Germline V lookup: CDR1 SQVTM, CDR2 ANQGSEA. The V and J ends lost 7 bases and 10 bases, in that order; junction bases with no gene match: 6. This CDR3 is CSAGLAGVGEQFF. The CDR3, as DNA: TGCAGCGCGGGACTAGCGGGAGTAGGGGAGCAGTTCTTC.

This clone was counted a single time. The V call is TRBV5-4, the J call TRBJ2-5, with 10 bases identical to TRBD2. Germline loops: CDR1 SGHNT, CDR2 YYREEE (reference sequence). The trim removed 5 bases at V and 4 bases at J, leaving 8 bases unmatched. The length of the CDR3 is 15 residues. CDR3 sequence reads: CASRPSGRGAETQYF. In DNA, the CDR3 is TGTGCCAGCAGACCTAGCGGGAGAGGGGCAGAGACCCAGTACTTC.

This chain links TRBV7-9 with TRBJ2-5; 9 nucleotides agree with TRBD2. Per the germline V gene, CDR1 is SEHNR and CDR2 is FQNEAQ (reference sequence). V was clipped by 4 bases and J by 4 bases; unmatched bases: 7. CDR3 length: 15 residues. The CDR3 DNA reads TGTGCCAGCAGCTCCCGAGAACTAGCGGGAGAGACCCAGTACTTC. Amino acids: CASSSRELAGETQYF.

This clone was picked up one time. The CDR3 region is CASSKGSGGETQYF. CDR3 nucleotides: TGTGCCAGCAGCAAAGGGTCGGGGGGAGAGACCCAGTACTTC. V gene TRBV9 combines with J gene TRBJ2-5, with 7 nucleotides matching TRBD2. V was clipped by 4 bases and J by 4 bases; unmatched bases: 7. CDR1 is SGDLS and CDR2 is YYNGEE in the germline V gene. The CDR3 is 14 residues long.

The CDR3 DNA follows: TGTGCCAGCAGTGAAATCGTCGGCGAGCAGTACTTC. This codes for CASSEIVGEQYF. J is TRBJ2-7 and V is TRBV2; D ambiguous. The CDR3 runs to 12 residues. The germline V and J ends were trimmed by 2 bases and 6 bases, with 8 bases remaining between them. Germline CDR1 and CDR2: SNHLY and FYNNEI.

The chain employs TRBV30 and TRBJ1-4; tentatively, D is TRBD1 (6 bases). CDR1 GTSNPN and CDR2 SVGIG come from the germline V gene (reference sequence). The V gene lost 5 bases and the J gene lost 4 bases, with 11 bases spanning the gap. The CDR3 is made up of 13 amino acids. Written as DNA, the CDR3 is TGTGCCTGGGGCAGGGGAAGTAATGAAAAACTGTTTTTT. Translating gives CAWGRGSNEKLFF.

V is TRBV9 and J is TRBJ2-1; 11 bases map to TRBD2. Germline trimming cut 0 bases from V and 5 bases from J; bases unmatched to any gene: 7. This CDR3 is built from 17 residues. Germline loops: CDR1 SGDLS, CDR2 YYNGEE. CDR3 sequence reads: CASSVDGGTSGNNEQFF. The CDR3 DNA reads as TGTGCCAGCAGCGTAGACGGGGGGACTAGCGGAAACAATGAGCAGTTCTTC.

This clone was seen just once. The rearrangement uses TRBV28 and TRBJ1-4; 9 bases line up with TRBD1. J lost 7 bases, V lost 3 bases, and 6 bases had no gene match. The germline gives CDR1 MDHEN, CDR2 SYDVKM. This CDR3 has 15 amino acids. The CDR3 bases are TGTGCCAGCAGTTTCTGGGACAGGGCAACTGAAAAACTGTTTTTT. It encodes CASSFWDRATEKLFF.

The rearrangement joins TRBV28 to TRBJ1-1; D unclear. Trimming shortened V by 3 bases and J by 0 bases, and 14 bases separated the two germline ends. The germline gives CDR1 MDHEN, CDR2 SYDVKM. The CDR3 length is 16 residues. CDR3 in DNA: TGTGCCAGCAGTTTTATGGGTCGACGGCTGAACACTGAAGCTTTCTTT. This codes for CASSFMGRRLNTEAFF.

The rearrangement joins TRBV28 to TRBJ1-5, with D unclear. Germline assignment: CDR1 MDHEN and CDR2 SYDVKM. The CDR3 length is 14 residues. V dropped 5 bases and J dropped 4 bases, with 12 bases sitting between them. The CDR3 coding sequence is TGTGCCAGCAGTCTAACTCACGGGAATCAGCCCCAGCATTTT. This codes for CASSLTHGNQPQHF.

This rearrangement joins TRBV28 to TRBJ1-5, with 9 bases lining up with TRBD1. From germline, CDR1 is MDHEN and CDR2 SYDVKM. V lost 4 bases to trimming and J lost 7 bases; unmatched junction nucleotides: 11. The CDR3 runs to 16 residues. DNA of the CDR3: TGTGCCAGCAGTTCCCTGAGGACAGGGGTAAAGCAGCCCCAGCATTTT. Residues: CASSSLRTGVKQPQHF.

The chain is built from TRBV6-1 and TRBJ1-1, with a possible D match to TRBD1 (6 bases). The length of the CDR3 is 14 residues. Germline V CDR1 and CDR2: MNHNS, SASEGT. The CDR3 here is CASQARGVNTEAFF. CDR3 DNA sequence: TGTGCGTCACAAGCGAGGGGGGTGAACACTGAAGCTTTCTTT.

The gene calls are TRBV15 and TRBJ2-5; D is uncertain. The germline V and J ends were trimmed by 5 bases and 2 bases, with 18 bases remaining between them. The CDR3 extends over 16 amino acids. CDR1 is LNHNV, CDR2 YYDKDF, per germline (reference sequence). The chain's CDR3 is CATSRPGTPLQETQYF. The CDR3 coding sequence is TGTGCCACCAGCCGCCCCGGTACTCCTCTGCAAGAGACCCAGTACTTC.

The genes are TRBV5-1 and TRBJ1-2; the D gene is possibly TRBD1 (5 bases). CDR1 is SGHRS, CDR2 YFSETQ, per germline. The CDR3 sequence is 14 residues long. The V gene lost 0 bases and the J gene lost 4 bases, with 10 bases spanning the gap. This CDR3 reads CASSLAGNTYGYTF. Here the CDR3 DNA reads TGCGCCAGCAGCTTGGCAGGGAACACCTATGGCTACACCTTC.

The J gene is TRBJ2-5, the V gene TRBV5-6; D is possibly TRBD1 (5 bases). This CDR3 has 14 residues. V lost 0 bases, J lost 4 bases, and 10 bases lay in between. Germline assignment: CDR1 SGHDT and CDR2 YYEEEE. The CDR3 DNA is TGTGCCAGCAGCTTGGTAAGACAGATAGAGACCCAGTACTTC. This codes for CASSLVRQIETQYF.

The chain carries TRBV7-8 and TRBJ1-1; no firm D call. Germline V gene lookup returns CDR1 SGHVS and CDR2 FQNEAQ. CDR3 length: 15 residues. The V end was cut by 2 bases, the J end by 5 bases, with 15 bases between. This CDR3 is CASSLLVGARTEAFF. DNA for the CDR3: TGTGCCAGCAGCTTATTGGTGGGTGCCCGAACTGAAGCTTTCTTT.

There are a few counts of this clone. This chain connects TRBV29-1 to TRBJ2-5; 12 bases fit TRBD2. The V gene's germline CDR1 is SQVTM and CDR2 ANQGSEA. The ends lost 6 bases at V and 5 bases at J; junction bases unmatched: 4. This CDR3 has 13 residues. The CDR3 DNA reads TGCAGCGTCGGGACTAGCGGGTGGGAGACCCAGTACTTC. Its translation: CSVGTSGWETQYF.

Here the CDR3 reads CASSLSGDGNTIYF. CDR3 nucleotides: TGTGCCAGCAGCTTATCAGGGGACGGAAACACCATATATTTT. The gene calls are TRBV7-9 and TRBJ1-3; maybe TRBD1 (6 bases). The CDR3 length is 14 residues. The V end was cut by 2 bases, the J end by 4 bases, with 9 bases between. Germline V lookup: CDR1 SEHNR, CDR2 FQNEAQ (reference sequence).

The chain links TRBV5-1 to TRBJ1-2, with D possibly being TRBD1 (5 bases). This CDR3 has 14 amino acids. V was trimmed by 5 bases and J by 8 bases, leaving 19 bases between them. The germline V gene encodes CDR1 SGHRS and CDR2 YFSETQ. CDR3 amino acids: CASRGTGPEEGYTF. The CDR3 DNA is TGCGCCAGCAGGGGGACCGGTCCCGAGGAGGGCTACACCTTC.

The rearrangement joins TRBV7-8 to TRBJ1-2; D might be TRBD1 (5 bases). V was clipped by 6 bases and J by 2 bases, with 16 bases between them. The CDR3 has 15 amino acids. CDR1 and CDR2 from the germline V gene are SGHVS and FQNEAQ. For the CDR3, the DNA is TGTGCCAGCAGTCTGGGGGTTTTTTTCAACTATGGCTACACCTTC. It translates to CASSLGVFFNYGYTF.